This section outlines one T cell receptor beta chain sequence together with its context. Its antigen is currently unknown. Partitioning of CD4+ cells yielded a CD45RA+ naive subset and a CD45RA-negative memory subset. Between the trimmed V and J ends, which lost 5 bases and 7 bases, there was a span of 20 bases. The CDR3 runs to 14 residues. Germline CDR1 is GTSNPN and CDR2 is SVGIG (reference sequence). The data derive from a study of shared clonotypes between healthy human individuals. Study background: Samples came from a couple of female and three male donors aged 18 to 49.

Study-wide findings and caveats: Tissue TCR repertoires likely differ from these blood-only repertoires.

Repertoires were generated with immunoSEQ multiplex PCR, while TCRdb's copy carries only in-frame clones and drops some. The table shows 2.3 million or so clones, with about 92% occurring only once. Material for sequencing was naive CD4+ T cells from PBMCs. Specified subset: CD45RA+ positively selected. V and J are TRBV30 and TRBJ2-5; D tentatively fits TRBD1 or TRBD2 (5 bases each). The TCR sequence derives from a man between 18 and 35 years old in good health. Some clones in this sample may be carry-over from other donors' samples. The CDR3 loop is CAWARGPLLGTQYF. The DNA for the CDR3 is TGTGCCTGGGCGAGGGGACCCTTGTTGGGGACCCAGTACTTC. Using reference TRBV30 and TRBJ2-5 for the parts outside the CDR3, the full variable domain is SQTIHQWPATLVQPVGSPLSLECTVEGTSNPNLYWYRQAAGRGLQLLFYSVGIGQISSEVPQNLSASRPQDRQFILSSKKLLLSDSGFYLCAWARGPLLGTQYFGPGTRLLVL.